This T cell receptor beta chain was sequenced during a study of T cell repertoires in cytomegalovirus infection. TCRdb ran MiXCR on the reads and lists one entry per CDR3 protein. The repertoire holds under 850,000 distinct CDR3 sequences, with about 40% as singletons. Broader study findings: Predominance within the ex vivo response was attributable to HLA-C-restricted CMV-specific TCR beta clonotypes.

V was clipped by 5 bases and J by 4 bases, with 15 bases between them. In germline, CDR1 is SGHVS, CDR2 FNYEAQ. CDR3 size: 15 residues. Comments on this clonotype: The target antigen is unknown.

Material for sequencing was PBMCs. The sequence derives from a human donor in good health (CMV status not recorded). Some clones in this sample may be carry-over from other donors' samples. V gene TRBV7-6 combines with J gene TRBJ2-1, with D possibly matching TRBD2 (6 bases). In DNA, the CDR3 is TGTGCCAGCAGCCAGGGACTCGCTACGTACAATGAGCAGTTCTTC. This encodes CASSQGLATYNEQFF.